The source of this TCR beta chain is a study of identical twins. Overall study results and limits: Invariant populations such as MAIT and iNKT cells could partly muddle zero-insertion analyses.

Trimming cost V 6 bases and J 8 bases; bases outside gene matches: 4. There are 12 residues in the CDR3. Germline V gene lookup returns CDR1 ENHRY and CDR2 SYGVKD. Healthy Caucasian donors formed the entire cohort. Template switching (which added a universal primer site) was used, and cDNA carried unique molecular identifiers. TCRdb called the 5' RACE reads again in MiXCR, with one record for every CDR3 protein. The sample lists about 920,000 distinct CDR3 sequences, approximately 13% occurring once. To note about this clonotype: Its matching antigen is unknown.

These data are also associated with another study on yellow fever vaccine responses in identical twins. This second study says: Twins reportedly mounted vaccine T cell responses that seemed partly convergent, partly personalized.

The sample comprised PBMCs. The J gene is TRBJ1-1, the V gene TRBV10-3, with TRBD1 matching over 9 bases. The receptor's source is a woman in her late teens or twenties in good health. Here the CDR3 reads CAISPGTGEAFF. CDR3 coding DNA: TGTGCCATCAGCCCCGGGACAGGGGAAGCTTTCTTT.